This TCR beta chain stems from a study of blood T cells in healthy people across ages. General observations from the study: Roughly linear declines in TCR beta diversity per million T cells occurred with age.

Every donor provided around 10 milliliters of peripheral blood. The amount of total RNA extracted per sample was at least 5.5 micrograms. Primed by a sample-barcoded 5' primer and a J-beta primer mix, a second PCR proceeded for about 7 to 12 cycles. Each of the cDNA molecules was tagged by a template-switch adaptor with 12 random nucleotides. TCRdb passed the 5' RACE reads through MiXCR, listing each CDR3 protein once. The sample records 630,000 or so distinct CDR3 sequences, approximately 29% being singletons. Comment on this clonotype: The antigen is unknown. It may be a read error: a sequence one base away is much more abundant.

The V end lost 2 bases, the J end lost 7 bases, and 15 bases lay between the germline ends. Germline CDR1 is GTSNPN and CDR2 is SVGIG (reference sequence). The CDR3 is made up of 13 amino acids. The sample was blood. The receptor was derived from a woman of 80 years or more in good health. The chain recombines TRBV30 with TRBJ2-7, with a tentative D call TRBD2 (5 bases). The CDR3 here is CAWSRADYNEQYF. The CDR3 DNA sequence: TGTGCCTGGAGTCGGGCAGACTACAATGAGCAGTACTTC.